One T cell receptor (beta chain) is described in this entry. The CDR3 loop spans 14 amino acids. Germline-derived CDR1 and CDR2 are SNHLY and FYNNEI. The junction had 7 bases not matched to a gene; V was cut back by 8 bases and J by 5 bases. The data originate from a study of T cells of healthy individuals. TCRdb redid the calling of the 5' RACE reads with MiXCR, one entry per CDR3 protein. This table has about 41,000 distinct CDR3 sequences, 4% to 5% appearing once. This chain links TRBV2 with TRBJ1-5; TRBD1 matches at 9 bases. The source is a human donor in good health. CDR3 nucleotides: TGTGCCAGCGGACTTAGGACAGGGGATCAGCCCCAGCATTTT. Translation: CASGLRTGDQPQHF.